A selection of T cell receptor beta chains follows, all from one sample in a study of blood T cell repertoires in COVID-19. Here immunoSEQ multiplex PCR was the method, and the copy in TCRdb shows in-frame clones only, minus some. The data hold about 70,000 clones, with approximately 83% observed a single time. Sequences were obtained from peripheral blood. The receptors originated from a human donor in a cohort sampled during active COVID-19. Each CDR3 is given with its conserved first and last residue. A D gene is named only where the DNA matches it firmly. Clone size is shown for a subset of rows, as once, few, many or a class of expanded clone.

TRBJ2-5,NA,TRBV5-1,NA,TGCGCCAGCAGCTTGGGGGGAGATGCGGCCCAAGAGACCCAGTACTTC,CASSLGGDAAQETQYF
TRBJ1-4,NA,TRBV6-5,TRBD1,TGTGCCAGCAGTTTCAGGGGGAATCATGAAAAACTGTTTTTT,CASSFRGNHEKLFF
TRBJ1-4,NA,TRBV21-1,NA,TGTGCCAGCAGCAATGAGGGGGGACAGGGGAATGAAAAACTGTTTTTT,CASSNEGGQGNEKLFF
TRBJ2-1,NA,TRBV3-1/TRBV3-2,TRBD2,TGTGCCAGCAGCCCTAGAGGACTAGACGACAATGAGCAGTTCTTC,CASSPRGLDDNEQFF
TRBJ2-5,NA,TRBV7-2,TRBD1,TGTGCCAGCAGCGCTAACAGGGGGCAAGAGACCCAGTACTTC,CASSANRGQETQYF
TRBJ1-2,NA,TRBV6-5,TRBD1,TGTGCCAGCAGTTACTCTCGGACAGGGGGGAATGGCTACACCTTC,CASSYSRTGGNGYTF
TRBJ2-2,NA,TRBV11-2,TRBD2,TGTGCCAGCAGCAAGACTAGCCATCGGGTAGAGGCCGGGGAGCTGTTTTTT,CASSKTSHRVEAGELFF
TRBJ2-3,NA,TRBV7-2,TRBD2,TGTGCCAGCAGCTTTAGCGGGGGGCGCGCAGATACGCAGTATTTT,CASSFSGGRADTQYF
TRBJ1-1,NA,TRBV18,NA,TGTGCCAGCTCACCTAAGGGGATAAACACTGAAGCTTTCTTT,CASSPKGINTEAFF
TRBJ2-1,NA,TRBV11-3,TRBD1,TGTGCCAGCAGCTTAGGCAGGGGGAGTTACAATGAGCAGTTCTTC,CASSLGRGSYNEQFF
TRBJ1-2,NA,TRBV12-3/TRBV12-4,NA,TGTGCCAGCAGTTTAATCCTCGGCTATGGCTACACCTTC,CASSLILGYGYTF
TRBJ2-2,NA,TRBV5-1,TRBD1,TGCGCCAGCAGCCCGGGACAGCGGAGCACCGGGGAGCTGTTTTTT,CASSPGQRSTGELFF
TRBJ1-2,NA,TRBV11-2,NA,TGTGCCAGCAGCTTAGGTAGAGATGGCTACACCTTC,CASSLGRDGYTF
TRBJ2-1,NA,TRBV3-1/TRBV3-2,TRBD2,TGTGCCAGCAGCCACCCAAAACAGGTAGCGGGGACGTACAATGAGCAGTTCTTC,CASSHPKQVAGTYNEQFF
TRBJ2-7,NA,TRBV7-2,TRBD2,TGTGCCAGCAGCCTTATGGGACTAGCGGATCTCGAGCAGTACTTC,CASSLMGLADLEQYF
TRBJ2-2,NA,TRBV7-9,TRBD2,TGTGCCAGCAGCTTTCTCATAGGCGGGGGGAACACCGGGGAGCTGTTTTTT,CASSFLIGGGNTGELFF
TRBJ2-2,NA,TRBV3-1/TRBV3-2,TRBD1,TGTGCCAGCAGCCGGACAGGGAACACCGGGGAGCTGTTTTTT,CASSRTGNTGELFF
TRBJ1-2,NA,TRBV28,NA,TGTGCCAGCAGCGTTCAGGCGAACTATGGCTACACCTTC,CASSVQANYGYTF
TRBJ2-1,NA,TRBV5-5,NA,TGTGCCAGCAGCCTCCACAATGAGCAGTTCTTC,CASSLHNEQFF
TRBJ2-3,NA,TRBV7-9,NA,TGTGCCAGCACCCTGCCGGACTACAGCTTCTCTAGCACAGATACGCAGTATTTT,CASTLPDYSFSSTDTQYF
TRBJ1-1,NA,TRBV15,NA,TGTGCCACCAGCAGAGCCGGGGTACAGAGTTATGAAGCTTTCTTT,CATSRAGVQSYEAFF
TRBJ1-4,NA,TRBV2,NA,TGTGCCAGCAGCGACAGAACAACTAATGAAAAACTGTTTTTT,CASSDRTTNEKLFF
TRBJ2-1,NA,TRBV7-8,TRBD2,TGTGCCAGCAGCTTTTCTAGCGGGGGGCTCCCGTTCTTC,CASSFSSGGLPFF
TRBJ1-3,NA,TRBV19,NA,TGTGCCAGTGGAACAGATTCTGGAAACACCATATATTTT,CASGTDSGNTIYF
TRBJ1-1,NA,TRBV6-5,NA,TGTGCCAGCGATTTCGGTCGAAACACTGAAGCTTTCTTT,CASDFGRNTEAFF
TRBJ1-1,NA,TRBV18,NA,TGTGCCAGCTCACAGGGGTCGAACACTGAAGCTTTCTTT,CASSQGSNTEAFF
TRBJ2-3,NA,TRBV3-1/TRBV3-2,TRBD2,TGTGCCAGCAGCCAAATGGGTGGTAGCGGGGGAGGTGATACGCAGTATTTT,CASSQMGGSGGGDTQYF
TRBJ2-3,NA,TRBV19,TRBD2,TGTGCCAGTAGTATTGGGGCTAGCGGGGGTAGCACAGATACGCAGTATTTT,CASSIGASGGSTDTQYF
TRBJ2-5,NA,TRBV5-5,NA,TGTGCCAGCAGCGTAGGACTAAGTGATGAGACCCAGTACTTC,CASSVGLSDETQYF
TRBJ2-1,NA,TRBV10-3,NA,TGTGCCATCAGAAGCGACTTGACCTACAATGAGCAGTTCTTC,CAIRSDLTYNEQFF
TRBJ1-2,once,TRBV19,NA,TGTGCCAGTAGCCTGGGGGGTAGCTACGCTAACTATGGCTACACCTTC,CASSLGGSYANYGYTF
TRBJ2-7,NA,TRBV19,NA,TGTGCCAGTAGTATAGCAAGCGCCAGCTCCTACGAGCAGTACTTC,CASSIASASSYEQYF
TRBJ1-5,NA,TRBV6-2/TRBV6-3,NA,TGTGCCAGCAGTACGAAGGGGACATTTGTCGGTCAGCCCCAGCATTTT,CASSTKGTFVGQPQHF
TRBJ2-2,NA,TRBV7-2,NA,TGTGCCAGCAGCAATCCAAATGCCGGGGAGCTGTTTTTT,CASSNPNAGELFF
TRBJ1-5,NA,TRBV2,NA,TGTGCCAGCCGCTCGACACTTTATAGCAATCAGCCCCAGCATTTT,CASRSTLYSNQPQHF
TRBJ2-2,NA,TRBV6-5,NA,TGTGCCAGCAGTTCGGTTGCCGGGGAGCTGTTTTTT,CASSSVAGELFF
TRBJ1-6,NA,TRBV7-2,NA,TGTGCCAGCAGCTTAGGCAGGGAAGGACCCCTCCACTTT,CASSLGREGPLHF
TRBJ2-5,NA,TRBV6-2/TRBV6-3,TRBD2,TGTGCCAGCAGCCATCGCGGACTAGCGGGGGGCCGGGAGACCCAGTACTTC,CASSHRGLAGGRETQYF
TRBJ2-2,NA,TRBV2,NA,TGTGCCAGCACAGGGGACACCGGGGAGCTGTTTTTT,CASTGDTGELFF
TRBJ1-6,once,TRBV12-3/TRBV12-4,NA,TGTGCCAGCAGTTTCTGGGCAGATTCACCCCTCCACTTT,CASSFWADSPLHF
TRBJ1-2,NA,TRBV3-1/TRBV3-2,NA,TGTGCCAGCAGCCACGGGTGGCAGGGGCGAGGCGGCTACACCTTC,CASSHGWQGRGGYTF
TRBJ2-1,NA,TRBV7-9,NA,TGTGCCAGCAGCTTCCCGGGGAGTTCCTACAATGAGCAGTTCTTC,CASSFPGSSYNEQFF
TRBJ2-1,NA,TRBV9,NA,TGTGCCAGCAGCGTAGCAGGCCCGGGGGAGCAGTTCTTC,CASSVAGPGEQFF
TRBJ2-5,NA,TRBV6-2/TRBV6-3,TRBD1,TGTGCCAGCAGTTACTTTCCAGGGACAGGGGGTTACCAAGAGACCCAGTACTTC,CASSYFPGTGGYQETQYF
TRBJ1-3,few,TRBV12-3/TRBV12-4,NA,TGTGCCAGCAGTTTCAGATCTGGAAACACCATATATTTT,CASSFRSGNTIYF
TRBJ1-2,NA,TRBV28,NA,TGTGCCAGCAGTTTGGACAGTGGGGTAGACGGCTACACCTTC,CASSLDSGVDGYTF